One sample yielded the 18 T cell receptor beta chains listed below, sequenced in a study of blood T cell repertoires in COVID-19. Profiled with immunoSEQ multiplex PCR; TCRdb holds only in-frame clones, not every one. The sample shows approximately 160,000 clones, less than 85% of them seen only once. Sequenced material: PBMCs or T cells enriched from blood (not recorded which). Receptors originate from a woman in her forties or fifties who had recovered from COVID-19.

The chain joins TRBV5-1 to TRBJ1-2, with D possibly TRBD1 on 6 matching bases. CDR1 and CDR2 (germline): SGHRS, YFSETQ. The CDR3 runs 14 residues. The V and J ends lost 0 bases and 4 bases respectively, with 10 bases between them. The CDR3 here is CASSLGGPSYGYTF. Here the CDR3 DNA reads TGCGCCAGCAGCTTGGGGGGGCCCTCCTATGGCTACACCTTC.

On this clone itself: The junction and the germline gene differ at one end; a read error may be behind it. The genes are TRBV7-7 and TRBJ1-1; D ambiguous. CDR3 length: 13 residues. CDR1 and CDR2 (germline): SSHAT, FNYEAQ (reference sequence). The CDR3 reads CASSASEGTEAFF. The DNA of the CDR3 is TGTGCTAGCAGCGCTAGTGAAGGCACTGAAGCTTTCTTT.

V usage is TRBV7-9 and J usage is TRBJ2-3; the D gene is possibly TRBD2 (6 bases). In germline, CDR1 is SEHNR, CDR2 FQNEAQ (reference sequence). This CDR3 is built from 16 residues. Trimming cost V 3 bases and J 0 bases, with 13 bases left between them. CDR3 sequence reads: CASSLTGGSSTDTQYF. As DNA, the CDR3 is TGTGCCAGCAGCTTGACCGGGGGAAGTAGCACAGATACGCAGTATTTT.

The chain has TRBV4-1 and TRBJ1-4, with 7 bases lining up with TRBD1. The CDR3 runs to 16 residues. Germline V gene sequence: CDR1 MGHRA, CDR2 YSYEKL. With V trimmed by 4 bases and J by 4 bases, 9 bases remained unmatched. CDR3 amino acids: CASSRRPGQLNEKLFF. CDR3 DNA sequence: TGCGCCAGCAGCCGGCGCCCGGGACAGCTTAATGAAAAACTGTTTTTT.

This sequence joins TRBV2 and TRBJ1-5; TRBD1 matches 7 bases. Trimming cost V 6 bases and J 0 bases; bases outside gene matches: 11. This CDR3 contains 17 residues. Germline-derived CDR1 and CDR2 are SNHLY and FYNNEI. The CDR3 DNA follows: TGTGCCAGCAGGGCTACTGGGACAGCTTATAGCAATCAGCCCCAGCATTTT. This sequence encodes CASRATGTAYSNQPQHF.

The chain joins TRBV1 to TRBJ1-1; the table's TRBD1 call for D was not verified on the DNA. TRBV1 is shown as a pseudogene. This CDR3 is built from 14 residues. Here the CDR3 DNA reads TGCACCAGCAGCCAAGACTCAGGGATTGGTGAAGCTTTCTTT. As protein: CTSSQDSGIGEAFF.

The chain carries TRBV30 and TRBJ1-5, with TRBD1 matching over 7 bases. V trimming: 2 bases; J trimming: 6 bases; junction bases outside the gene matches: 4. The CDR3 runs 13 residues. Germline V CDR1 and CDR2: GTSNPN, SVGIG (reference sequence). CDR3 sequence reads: CAWSRGLGQPQHF. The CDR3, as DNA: TGTGCCTGGAGTAGGGGGCTTGGTCAGCCCCAGCATTTT.

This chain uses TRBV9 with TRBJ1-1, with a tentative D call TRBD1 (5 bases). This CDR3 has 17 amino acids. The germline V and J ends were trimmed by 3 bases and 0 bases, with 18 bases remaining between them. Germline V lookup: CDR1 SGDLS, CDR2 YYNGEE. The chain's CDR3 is CASSGGGAAALNTEAFF. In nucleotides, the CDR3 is TGTGCCAGCAGCGGGGGCGGTGCGGCAGCCTTGAACACTGAAGCTTTCTTT.

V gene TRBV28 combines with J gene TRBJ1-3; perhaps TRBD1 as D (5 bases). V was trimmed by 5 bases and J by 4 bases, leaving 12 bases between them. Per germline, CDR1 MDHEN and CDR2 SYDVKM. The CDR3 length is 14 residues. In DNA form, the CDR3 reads TGTGCCAGCAGTCAGGGCATGAGAGGAAACACCATATATTTT. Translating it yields CASSQGMRGNTIYF. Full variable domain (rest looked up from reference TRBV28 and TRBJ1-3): DVKVTQSSRYLVKRTGEKVFLECVQDMDHENMFWYRQDPGLGLRLIYFSYDVKMKEKGDIPEGYSVSREKKERFSLILESASTNQTSMYLCASSQGMRGNTIYFGEGSWLTVV.

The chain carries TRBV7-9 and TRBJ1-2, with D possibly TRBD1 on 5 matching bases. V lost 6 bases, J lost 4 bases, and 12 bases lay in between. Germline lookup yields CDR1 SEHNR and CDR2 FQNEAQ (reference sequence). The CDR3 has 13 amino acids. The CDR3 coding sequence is TGTGCCAGCAGAGAGACAGCGTCCTATGGCTACACCTTC. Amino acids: CASRETASYGYTF.

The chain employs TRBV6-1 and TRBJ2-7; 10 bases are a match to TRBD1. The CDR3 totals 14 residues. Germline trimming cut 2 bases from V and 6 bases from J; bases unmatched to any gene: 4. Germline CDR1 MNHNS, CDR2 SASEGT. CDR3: CASSELGTGAEQYV. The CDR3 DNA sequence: TGTGCCAGCAGTGAACTAGGGACAGGGGCCGAGCAGTACGTC.

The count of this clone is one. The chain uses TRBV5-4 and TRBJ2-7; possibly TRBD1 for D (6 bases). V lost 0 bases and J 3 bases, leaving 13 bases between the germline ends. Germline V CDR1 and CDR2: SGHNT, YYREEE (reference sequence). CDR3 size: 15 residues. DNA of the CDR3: TGTGCCAGCAGCTTGGGAGGGACATATCTCTACGAGCAGTACGTC. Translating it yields CASSLGGTYLYEQYV.

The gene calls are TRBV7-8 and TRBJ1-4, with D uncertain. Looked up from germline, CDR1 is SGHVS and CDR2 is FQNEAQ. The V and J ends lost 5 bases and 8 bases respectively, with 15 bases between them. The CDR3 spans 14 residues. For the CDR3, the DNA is TGTGCCAGCAGCCCCGGAGCAATGAGGGAAAAACTGTTTTTT. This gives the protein CASSPGAMREKLFF.

The CDR3 nucleotides read TGTGCCAGTATGGTAGGACAGCCACCCTATGGCTACACCTTC. Protein product: CASMVGQPPYGYTF. The genes are TRBV19 and TRBJ1-2; perhaps TRBD1 as D (6 bases). Trimming took 7 bases from V and 4 from J, leaving 16 bases between them. The CDR3 has 14 amino acids. Germline V gene sequence: CDR1 LNHDA, CDR2 SQIVND (reference sequence).

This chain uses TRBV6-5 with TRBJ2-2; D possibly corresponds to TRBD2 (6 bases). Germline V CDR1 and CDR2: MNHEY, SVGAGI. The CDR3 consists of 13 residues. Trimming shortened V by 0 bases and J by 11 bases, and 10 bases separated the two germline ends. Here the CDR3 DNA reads TGTGCCAGCAGTTACTCCTTGCGGGGAGAGCTGTTTTTT. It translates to CASSYSLRGELFF.

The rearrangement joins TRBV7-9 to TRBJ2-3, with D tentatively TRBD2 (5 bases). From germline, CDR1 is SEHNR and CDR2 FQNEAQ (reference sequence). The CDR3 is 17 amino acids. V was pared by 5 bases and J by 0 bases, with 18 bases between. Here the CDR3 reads CASSQDRVRTSTDTQYF. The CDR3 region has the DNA TGTGCCAGCAGCCAGGACCGGGTCCGGACTAGCACAGATACGCAGTATTTT.

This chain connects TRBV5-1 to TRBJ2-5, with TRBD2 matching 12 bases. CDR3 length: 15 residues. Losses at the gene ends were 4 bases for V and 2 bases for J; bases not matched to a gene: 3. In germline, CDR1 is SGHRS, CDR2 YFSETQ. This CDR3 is CASSGGLAGQETQYF. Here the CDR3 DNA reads TGCGCCAGCAGCGGCGGACTAGCGGGGCAAGAGACCCAGTACTTC.

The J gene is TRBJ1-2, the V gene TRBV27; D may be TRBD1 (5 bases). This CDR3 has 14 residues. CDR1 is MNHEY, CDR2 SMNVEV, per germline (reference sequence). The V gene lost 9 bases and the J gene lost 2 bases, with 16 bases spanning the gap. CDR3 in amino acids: CARLGLTRNYGYTF. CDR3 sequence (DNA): TGTGCCAGGTTGGGACTCACTCGGAACTATGGCTACACCTTC.